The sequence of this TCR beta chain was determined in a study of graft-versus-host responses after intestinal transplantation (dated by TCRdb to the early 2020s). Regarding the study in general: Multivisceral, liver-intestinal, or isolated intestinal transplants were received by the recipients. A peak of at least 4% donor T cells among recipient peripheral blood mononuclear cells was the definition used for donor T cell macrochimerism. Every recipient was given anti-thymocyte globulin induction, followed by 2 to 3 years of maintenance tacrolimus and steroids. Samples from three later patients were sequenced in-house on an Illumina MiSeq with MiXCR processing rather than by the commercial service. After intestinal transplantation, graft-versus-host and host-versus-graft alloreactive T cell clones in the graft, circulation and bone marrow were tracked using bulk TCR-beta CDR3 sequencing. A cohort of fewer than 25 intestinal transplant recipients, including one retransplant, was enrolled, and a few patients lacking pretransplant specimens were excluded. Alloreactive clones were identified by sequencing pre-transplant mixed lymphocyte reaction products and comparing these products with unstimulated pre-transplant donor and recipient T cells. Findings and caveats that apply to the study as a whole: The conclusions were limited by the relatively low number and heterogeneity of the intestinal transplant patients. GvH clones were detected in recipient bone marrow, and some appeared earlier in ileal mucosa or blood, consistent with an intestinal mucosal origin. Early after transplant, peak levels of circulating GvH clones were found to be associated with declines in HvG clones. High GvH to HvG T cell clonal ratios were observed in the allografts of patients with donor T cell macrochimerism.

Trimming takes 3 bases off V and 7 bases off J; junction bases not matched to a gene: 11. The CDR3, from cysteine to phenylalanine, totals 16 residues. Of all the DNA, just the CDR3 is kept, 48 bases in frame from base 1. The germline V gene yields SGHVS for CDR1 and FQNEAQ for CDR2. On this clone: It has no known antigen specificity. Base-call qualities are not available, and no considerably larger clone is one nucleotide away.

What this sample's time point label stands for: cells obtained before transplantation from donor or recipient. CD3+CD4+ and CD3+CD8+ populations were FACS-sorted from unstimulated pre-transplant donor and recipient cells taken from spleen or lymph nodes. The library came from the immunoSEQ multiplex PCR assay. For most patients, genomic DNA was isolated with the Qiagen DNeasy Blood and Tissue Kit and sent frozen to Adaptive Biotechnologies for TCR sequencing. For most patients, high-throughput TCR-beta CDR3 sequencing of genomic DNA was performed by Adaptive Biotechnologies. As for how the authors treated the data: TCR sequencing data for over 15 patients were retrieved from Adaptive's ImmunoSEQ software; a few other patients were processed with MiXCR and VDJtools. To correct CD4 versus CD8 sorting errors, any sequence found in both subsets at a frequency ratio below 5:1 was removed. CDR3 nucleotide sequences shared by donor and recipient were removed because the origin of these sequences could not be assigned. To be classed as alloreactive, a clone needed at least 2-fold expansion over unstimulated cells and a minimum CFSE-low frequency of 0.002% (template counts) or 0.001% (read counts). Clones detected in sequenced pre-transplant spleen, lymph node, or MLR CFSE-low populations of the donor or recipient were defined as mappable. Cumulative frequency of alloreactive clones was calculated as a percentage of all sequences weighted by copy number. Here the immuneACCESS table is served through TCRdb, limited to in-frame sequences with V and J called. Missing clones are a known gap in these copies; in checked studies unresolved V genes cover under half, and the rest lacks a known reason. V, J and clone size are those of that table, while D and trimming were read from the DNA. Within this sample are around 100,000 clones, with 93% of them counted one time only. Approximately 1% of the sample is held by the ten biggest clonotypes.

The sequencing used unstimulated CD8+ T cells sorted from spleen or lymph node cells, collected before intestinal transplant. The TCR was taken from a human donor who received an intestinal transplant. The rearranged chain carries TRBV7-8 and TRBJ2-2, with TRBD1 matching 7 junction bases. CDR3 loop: CASSLYRGGAGGELFF. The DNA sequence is TGTGCCAGCAGCTTGTATCGAGGGGGCGCAGGCGGGGAGCTGTTTTTT.